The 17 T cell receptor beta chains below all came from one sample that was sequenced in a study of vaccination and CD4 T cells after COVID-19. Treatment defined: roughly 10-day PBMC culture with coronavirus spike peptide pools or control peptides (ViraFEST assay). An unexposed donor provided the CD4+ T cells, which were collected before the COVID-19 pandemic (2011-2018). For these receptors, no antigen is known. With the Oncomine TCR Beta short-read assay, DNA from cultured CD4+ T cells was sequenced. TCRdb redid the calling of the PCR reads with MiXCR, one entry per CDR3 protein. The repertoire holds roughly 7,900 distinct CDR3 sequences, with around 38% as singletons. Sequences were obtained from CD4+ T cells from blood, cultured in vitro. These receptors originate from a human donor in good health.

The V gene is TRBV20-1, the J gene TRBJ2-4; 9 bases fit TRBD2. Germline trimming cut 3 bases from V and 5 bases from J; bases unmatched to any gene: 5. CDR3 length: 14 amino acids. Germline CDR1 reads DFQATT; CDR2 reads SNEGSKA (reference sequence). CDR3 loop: CSASGTSWENIQYF. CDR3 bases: TGCAGTGCTAGCGGGACTAGCTGGGAAAACATTCAGTACTTC.

CDR3 sequence (DNA): TGTGCCAGCAGCTTAGGCCCAAAGATGAACACTGAAGCTTTCTTT. Amino acid sequence: CASSLGPKMNTEAFF. The chain recombines TRBV7-2 with TRBJ1-1, with D unclear. This CDR3 spans 15 amino acids. Germline CDR1 is SGHTA and CDR2 is FQGNSA. Trimming cost V 1 base and J 0 bases, with 9 bases left between them.

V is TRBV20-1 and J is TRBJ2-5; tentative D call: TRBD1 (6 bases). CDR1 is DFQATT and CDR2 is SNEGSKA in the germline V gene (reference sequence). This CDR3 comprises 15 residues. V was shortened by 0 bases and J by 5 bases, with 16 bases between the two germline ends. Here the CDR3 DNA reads TGCAGTGCTAGAGATAATAGGGGGATGCAGGAGACCCAGTACTTC. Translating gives CSARDNRGMQETQYF.

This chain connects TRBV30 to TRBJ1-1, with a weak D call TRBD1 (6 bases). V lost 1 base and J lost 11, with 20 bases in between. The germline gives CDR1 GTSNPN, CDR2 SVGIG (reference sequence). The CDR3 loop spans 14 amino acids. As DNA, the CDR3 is TGTGCCTGGAGTGGCTCGGGGCAGGGGTTATGGGCTTTCTTT. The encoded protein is CAWSGSGQGLWAFF.

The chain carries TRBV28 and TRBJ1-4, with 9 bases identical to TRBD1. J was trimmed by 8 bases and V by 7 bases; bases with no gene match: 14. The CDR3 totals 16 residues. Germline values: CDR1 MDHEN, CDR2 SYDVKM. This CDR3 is CASTLGSGTGREKLFF. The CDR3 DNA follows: TGTGCCAGCACCCTAGGCTCCGGGACAGGGCGGGAAAAACTGTTTTTT.

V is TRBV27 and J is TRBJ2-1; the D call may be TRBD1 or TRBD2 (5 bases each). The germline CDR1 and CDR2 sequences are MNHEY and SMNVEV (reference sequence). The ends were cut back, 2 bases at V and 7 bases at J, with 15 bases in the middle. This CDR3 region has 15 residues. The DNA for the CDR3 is TGTGCCAGCAGTTTAGGGACGCGAGTGGGGAATGAGCAGTTCTTC. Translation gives CASSLGTRVGNEQFF.

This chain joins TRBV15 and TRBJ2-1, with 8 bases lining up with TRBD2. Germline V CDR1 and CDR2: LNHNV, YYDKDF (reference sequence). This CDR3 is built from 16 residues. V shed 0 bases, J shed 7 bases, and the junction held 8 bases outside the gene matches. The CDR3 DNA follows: TGTGCCACCAGCAGAGATCTGGCGGGGGGTGGTAATGAGCAGTTCTTC. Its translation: CATSRDLAGGGNEQFF.

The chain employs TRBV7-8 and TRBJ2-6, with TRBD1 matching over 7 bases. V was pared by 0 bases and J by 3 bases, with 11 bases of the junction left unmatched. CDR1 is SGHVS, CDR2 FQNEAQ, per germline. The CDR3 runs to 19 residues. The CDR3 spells CASSLARRQGIGGANVLTF. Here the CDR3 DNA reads TGTGCCAGCAGCTTAGCGCGCCGACAGGGAATAGGTGGGGCCAACGTCCTGACTTTC.

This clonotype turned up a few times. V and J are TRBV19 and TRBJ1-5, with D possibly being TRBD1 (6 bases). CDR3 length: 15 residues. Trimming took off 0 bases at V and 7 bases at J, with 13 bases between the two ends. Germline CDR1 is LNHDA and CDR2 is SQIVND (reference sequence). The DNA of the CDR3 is TGTGCCAGTAGTATAGAGGGGGAAGGGGGACAGCCCCAGCATTTT. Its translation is CASSIEGEGGQPQHF.

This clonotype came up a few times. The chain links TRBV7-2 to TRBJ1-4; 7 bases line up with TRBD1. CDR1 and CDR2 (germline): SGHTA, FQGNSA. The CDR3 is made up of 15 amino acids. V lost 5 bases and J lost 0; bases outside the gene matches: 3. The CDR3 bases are TGTGCCAGCAGCCGTACAGGGGCAACTAATGAAAAACTGTTTTTT. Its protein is CASSRTGATNEKLFF.

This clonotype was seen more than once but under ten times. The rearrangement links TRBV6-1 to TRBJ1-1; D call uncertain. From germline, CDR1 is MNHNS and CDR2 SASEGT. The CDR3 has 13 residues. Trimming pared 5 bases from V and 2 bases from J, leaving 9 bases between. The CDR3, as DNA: TGTGCCAGCAGTCGCACTGATAACACTGAAGCTTTCTTT. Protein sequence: CASSRTDNTEAFF.

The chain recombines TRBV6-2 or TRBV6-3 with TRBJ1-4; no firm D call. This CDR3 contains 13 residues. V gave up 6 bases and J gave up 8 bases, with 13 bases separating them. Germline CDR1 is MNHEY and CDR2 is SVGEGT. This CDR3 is CASSLSTAEKLFF. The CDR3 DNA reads TGTGCCAGCAGCCTCTCCACAGCCGAAAAACTGTTTTTT.

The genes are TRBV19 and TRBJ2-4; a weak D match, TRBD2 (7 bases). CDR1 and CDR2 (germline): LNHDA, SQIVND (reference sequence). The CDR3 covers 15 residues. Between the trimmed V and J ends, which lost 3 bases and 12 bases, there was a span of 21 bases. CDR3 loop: CASSISLGGATDQYF. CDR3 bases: TGTGCCAGTAGTATCTCCCTGGGGGGGGCGACGGATCAGTACTTC.

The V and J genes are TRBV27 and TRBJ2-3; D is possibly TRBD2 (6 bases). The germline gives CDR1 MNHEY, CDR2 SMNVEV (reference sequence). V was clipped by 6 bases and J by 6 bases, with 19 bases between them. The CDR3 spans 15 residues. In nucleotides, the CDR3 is TGTGCCAGCAGCCTAACGGGAGTGGAGTGGGATACGCAGTATTTT. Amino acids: CASSLTGVEWDTQYF.

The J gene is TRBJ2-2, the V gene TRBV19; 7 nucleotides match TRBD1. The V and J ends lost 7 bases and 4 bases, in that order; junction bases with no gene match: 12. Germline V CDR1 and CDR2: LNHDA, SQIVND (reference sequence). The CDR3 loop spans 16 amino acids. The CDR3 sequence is CASNSLRAGGTGELFF. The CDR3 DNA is TGTGCCAGTAACTCCCTACGGGCAGGGGGCACCGGGGAGCTGTTTTTT.

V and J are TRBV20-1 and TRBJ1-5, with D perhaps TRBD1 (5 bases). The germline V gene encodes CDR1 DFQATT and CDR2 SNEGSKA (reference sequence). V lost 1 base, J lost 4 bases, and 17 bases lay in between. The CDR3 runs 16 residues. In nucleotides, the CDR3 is TGCAGTGCTAGAGGGAGTCGGGGGATGGTTAATCAGCCCCAGCATTTT. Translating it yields CSARGSRGMVNQPQHF.

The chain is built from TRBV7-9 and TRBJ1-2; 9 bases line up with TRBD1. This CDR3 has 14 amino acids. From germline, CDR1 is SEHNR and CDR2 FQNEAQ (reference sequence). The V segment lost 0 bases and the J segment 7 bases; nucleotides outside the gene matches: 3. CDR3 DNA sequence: TGTGCCAGCAGCTTAGCGGGACAGGGCGTTGGCTACACCTTC. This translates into CASSLAGQGVGYTF.